This T cell receptor (beta chain) is drawn from a study of blood T cell repertoires in COVID-19. Turning to the study itself: Material from acute and convalescent COVID-19 was sourced from the United States, Italy and Spain. The analysed material was cDNA or gDNA that came from T cells, B-cell-depleted T cells, or PBMCs.

CDR3 size: 13 residues. V lost 8 bases and J 7 bases, leaving 17 bases between the germline ends. The germline gives CDR1 SEHNR, CDR2 FQNEAQ (reference sequence). In the original analysis: Quantification of nucleated cells was approximated via reference gene primer amplification. The protocol was immunoSEQ multiplex PCR, while the TCRdb copy is restricted to in-frame clones and leaves out a portion. V and J calls and clone size follow that table, whereas D and trimming were derived from the DNA. In the table there are fewer than 250,000 clones, around four fifths of which are singletons. This clone has a single count.

V gene TRBV7-9 combines with J gene TRBJ1-2; D ambiguous. The sequenced material came from peripheral blood. This TCR derives from a man aged 25 to 40 with active or convalescent COVID-19. The CDR3 loop reads CASEQSDSLGYTF. The CDR3 coding sequence is TGTGCCAGCGAGCAAAGTGACTCTCTTGGCTACACCTTC.